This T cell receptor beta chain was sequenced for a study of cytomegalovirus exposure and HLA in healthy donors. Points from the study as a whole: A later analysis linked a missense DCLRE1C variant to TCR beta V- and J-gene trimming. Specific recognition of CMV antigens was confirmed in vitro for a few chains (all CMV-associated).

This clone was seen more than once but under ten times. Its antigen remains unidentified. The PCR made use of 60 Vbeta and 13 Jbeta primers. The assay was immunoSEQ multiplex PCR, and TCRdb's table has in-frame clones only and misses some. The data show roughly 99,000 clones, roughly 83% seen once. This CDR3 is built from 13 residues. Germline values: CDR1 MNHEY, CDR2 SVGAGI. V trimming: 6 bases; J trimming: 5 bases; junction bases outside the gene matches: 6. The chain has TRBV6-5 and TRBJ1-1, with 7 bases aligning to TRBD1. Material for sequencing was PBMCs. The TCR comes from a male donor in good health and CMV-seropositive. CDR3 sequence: CASRTPGGTEAFF. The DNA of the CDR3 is TGTGCCAGCAGGACTCCAGGGGGGACTGAAGCTTTCTTT.